This record covers a single TCR beta chain. Its antigen is as yet unknown. The data stem from a study of CD8+ T cells in alopecia areata. Documented treatment: oral pan-JAK inhibitor, 5-10 mg twice daily. cDNA serving as the sequencing template came from extracted, reverse transcribed RNA. Produced via immunoSEQ multiplex PCR; TCRdb's table is partial and in-frame only. The sample has about 190,000 clones, roughly 70% seen once. General observations from the study: Throughout tofacitinib, many expanded lesional clones continued to persist in scalp and blood. Compared with normal scalp, lesional scalp had higher clonality and more expanded CD8+ clones. In scalp samples, resident alphabeta T cells of normal skin are also sequenced.

The source material was CD4+ T cells sorted from blood, sampled at approximately week 49, from a patient treated with tofacitinib. This clonotype originated in a human donor with alopecia areata.

The CDR3 region has the DNA TGTGCCAGTAGTATACACAGGGGGCCCTACGAGCAGTACTTC. Translation gives CASSIHRGPYEQYF. The genes are TRBV19 and TRBJ2-7; 9 nucleotides agree with TRBD1. Trimming cost V 2 bases and J 2 bases; bases outside gene matches: 1. This CDR3 spans 14 amino acids. From germline, CDR1 is LNHDA and CDR2 SQIVND (reference sequence).